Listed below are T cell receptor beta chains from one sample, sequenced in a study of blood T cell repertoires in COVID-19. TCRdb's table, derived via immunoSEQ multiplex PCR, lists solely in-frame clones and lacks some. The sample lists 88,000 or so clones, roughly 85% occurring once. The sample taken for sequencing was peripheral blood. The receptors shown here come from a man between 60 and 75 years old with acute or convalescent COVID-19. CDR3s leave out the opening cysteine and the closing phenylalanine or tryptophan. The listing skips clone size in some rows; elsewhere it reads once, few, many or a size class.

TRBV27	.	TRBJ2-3	ASSSPGFAGENTQY
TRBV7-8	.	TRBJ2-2	ASSPRTSGRGNTGELF
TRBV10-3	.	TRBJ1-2	AISDMAGHNYGYT
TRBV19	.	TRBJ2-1	ASSPTSSHYNEQF
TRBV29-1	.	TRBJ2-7	SVWGGHLYEQY
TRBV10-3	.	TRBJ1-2	AISGQGYGYT
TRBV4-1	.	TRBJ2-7	ASSHVSGGDYEQY
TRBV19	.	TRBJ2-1	ASSAGVAYNEQF
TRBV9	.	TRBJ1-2	ASSANRRGYT
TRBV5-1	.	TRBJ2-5	ASSSRDTLRETQY
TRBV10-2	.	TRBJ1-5	ASSVAGINQPQH
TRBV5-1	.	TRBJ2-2	ASSSGGSNTGELF
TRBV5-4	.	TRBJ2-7	ASMWGGEQY
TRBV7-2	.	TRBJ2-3	ASSLVQYGTDTQY
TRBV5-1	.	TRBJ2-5	ASSLELFHEFRASSMETQY
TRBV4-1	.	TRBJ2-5	ASSQLLSQTQY
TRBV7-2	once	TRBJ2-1	ASRLTSGSSGEQF
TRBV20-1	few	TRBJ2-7	SPSAGYEQY
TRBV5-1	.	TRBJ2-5	ASSFSGTQQETQY
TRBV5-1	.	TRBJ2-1	ASSSGFFSGGNEQF
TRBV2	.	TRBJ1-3	ASSDFPGTGNTIY
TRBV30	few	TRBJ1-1	AWTRTGGSEAF
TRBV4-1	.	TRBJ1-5	ASSQRQLTNQPQH
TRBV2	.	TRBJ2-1	ASSEGTGDEQF
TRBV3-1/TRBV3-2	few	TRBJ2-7	ASSSGQRRYEQY
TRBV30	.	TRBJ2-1	AWSASRTSRREQF
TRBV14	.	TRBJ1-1	ASSRGERTEAF
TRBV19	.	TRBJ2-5	ASSIGRETQY
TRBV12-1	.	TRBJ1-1	ASSFAGQGAGWSEAF